Each of the 18 T cell receptor beta chains below was sequenced from the same sample in a study of cytomegalovirus exposure and HLA in healthy donors. PCR employed 60 Vbeta and 13 Jbeta primers. Clones were sequenced by immunoSEQ multiplex PCR, and TCRdb holds only the in-frame ones, with some missing. This sample has approximately 190,000 clones, with about four fifths found just once. Sample: PBMCs. Every receptor here comes from a woman in her 30s in good health and CMV-seropositive.

The count of this clone is one. Its ends do not fully match the called genes, so a read error is possible. The V and J genes are TRBV7-9 and TRBJ1-1, with unresolved D. The CDR3 is 12 residues long. Germline V gene lookup returns CDR1 SEHNR and CDR2 FQNEAQ (reference sequence). The CDR3 here is CSSSLELTEAFF. The CDR3 bases are TGTTCCAGCAGCTTAGAACTCACTGAAGCTTTCTTT.

The chain is built from TRBV5-1 and TRBJ2-7; D may be TRBD1 (6 bases). Trimming took 2 bases from V and 0 from J, leaving 15 bases between them. The CDR3 extends over 16 amino acids. Germline V gives CDR1 SGHRS, CDR2 YFSETQ. The CDR3 loop is CASSLQGYSSSYEQYF. CDR3 coding DNA: TGCGCCAGCAGCTTACAGGGTTATTCGAGCTCCTACGAGCAGTACTTC.

This clone was picked up a small number of times. The V call is TRBV7-3, the J call TRBJ2-5; TRBD2 matches at 9 bases. With V trimmed by 6 bases and J by 0 bases, 11 bases remained unmatched. CDR3 length: 17 amino acids. Germline V gene sequence: CDR1 SGHTA, CDR2 FQGTGA. The CDR3 DNA sequence: TGTGCCAGCAGTCTGTTCGAGCTAGCGGGGTACCAAGAGACCCAGTACTTC. Amino acids: CASSLFELAGYQETQYF.

The CDR3 here is CASSPSVTGELFF. The DNA of the CDR3 is TGCGCCAGCAGCCCAAGCGTTACCGGGGAGCTGTTTTTT. This chain connects TRBV5-1 to TRBJ2-2, with unresolved D. The CDR3 loop spans 13 amino acids. With 4 bases removed from V and 5 bases from J, the gap between germline ends came to 9 bases. Looked up from germline, CDR1 is SGHRS and CDR2 is YFSETQ. Using reference TRBV5-1 and TRBJ2-2 for the parts outside the CDR3, the full variable domain is KAGVTQTPRYLIKTRGQQVTLSCSPISGHRSVSWYQQTPGQGLQFLFEYFSETQRNKGNFPGRFSGRQFSNSRSEMNVSTLELGDSALYLCASSPSVTGELFFGEGSRLTVL.

The V call is TRBV19, the J call TRBJ2-7, with TRBD2 identical over 8 bases. Unmatched junction bases numbered 4, after V lost 3 bases and J lost 3 bases. The germline V gene has CDR1 LNHDA and CDR2 SQIVND (reference sequence). The CDR3 length is 14 residues. The CDR3 sequence is CASSIREGGYEQYF. Here the CDR3 DNA reads TGTGCCAGTAGTATTCGGGAGGGTGGCTACGAGCAGTACTTC.

The chain is built from TRBV5-4 and TRBJ2-5, with 12 bases fitting TRBD2. This CDR3 comprises 17 residues. The germline CDR1 and CDR2 sequences are SGHNT and YYREEE (reference sequence). The trim removed 2 bases at V and 5 bases at J, leaving 10 bases unmatched. DNA of the CDR3: TGTGCCAGCAGCTTACTAGCGGGGGGCCTGAGAGGGGAGACCCAGTACTTC. This translates into CASSLLAGGLRGETQYF.

The J gene is TRBJ2-3, the V gene TRBV13; maybe TRBD2 (5 bases). This CDR3 comprises 17 residues. V was pared by 5 bases and J by 2 bases, with 20 bases between. Germline V gene data show CDR1 as PRHDT and CDR2 as FYEKMQ (reference sequence). For the CDR3, the DNA is TGTGCCAGCAGCCCCTCGGTCCTCGGGGAACTCACAGATACGCAGTATTTT. It yields the protein CASSPSVLGELTDTQYF.

This clone showed up just a few times. This chain connects TRBV5-1 to TRBJ2-3; 8 bases are a match to TRBD1. Germline V gene lookup returns CDR1 SGHRS and CDR2 YFSETQ. The CDR3 runs to 17 residues. V lost 4 bases and J lost 5; bases outside the gene matches: 15. The CDR3 sequence: CASSPQPQGAGEDTQYF. In DNA form, the CDR3 reads TGCGCCAGCAGCCCCCAACCTCAGGGGGCCGGTGAAGATACGCAGTATTTT.

The gene calls are TRBV5-6 and TRBJ2-4, with a weak D call TRBD2 (6 bases). The CDR3 length is 15 residues. V dropped 7 bases and J dropped 0 bases, with 14 bases sitting between them. Germline V CDR1 and CDR2: SGHDT, YYEEEE. The CDR3 nucleotides are TGTGCCAGCCCCCTCGGCGGGGTAGCCAAAAACATTCAGTACTTC. It translates to CASPLGGVAKNIQYF.

The chain joins TRBV7-2 to TRBJ2-5; 11 bases fit TRBD2. Unmatched junction bases numbered 4, after V lost 3 bases and J lost 4 bases. Germline V gene sequence: CDR1 SGHTA, CDR2 FQGNSA. The CDR3 spans 15 residues. This chain's CDR3 is CASSLGLAELETQYF. The CDR3 nucleotides read TGTGCCAGCAGCTTGGGACTAGCGGAATTAGAGACCCAGTACTTC.

This chain links TRBV19 with TRBJ1-4, with TRBD1 as a possible D gene (5 bases). Germline CDR1 is LNHDA and CDR2 is SQIVND (reference sequence). The CDR3 runs 15 residues. V was trimmed by 5 bases and J by 7 bases, leaving 17 bases between them. The CDR3 region is CASSQRIGEGEKLFF. The CDR3, as DNA: TGTGCCAGTAGTCAGAGGATAGGGGAGGGTGAAAAACTGTTTTTT.

This clone was recorded a few times. CDR3 DNA: TGTGCCACAACCAGGGGGGAGCTGTTTTTT. Its protein product is CATTRGELFF. The rearrangement uses TRBV19 and TRBJ2-2; D ambiguous. CDR3 length: 10 residues. The germline V gene encodes CDR1 LNHDA and CDR2 SQIVND (reference sequence). V was shortened by 10 bases and J by 8 bases, with 8 bases between the two germline ends.

The CDR3 DNA reads TGCGCCAGCAGCCAACGACAGGGATTGAACACTGAAGCTTTCTTT. Translation gives CASSQRQGLNTEAFF. The chain links TRBV4-1 to TRBJ1-1; 7 bases match TRBD1. The junction had 3 bases not matched to a gene; V was cut back by 2 bases and J by 0 bases. The CDR3 is 15 amino acids. Germline CDR1 and CDR2: MGHRA and YSYEKL.

This clone was counted only a few times. The V gene is TRBV6-1, the J gene TRBJ2-1; 10 positions match TRBD1. Germline V gives CDR1 MNHNS, CDR2 SASEGT. The J segment lost 6 bases and the V segment lost 5 bases, leaving 7 bases of the junction unmatched. The CDR3 extends over 15 amino acids. CDR3 bases: TGTGCCAGCAGTTGGACCGGGACAGGGGCCAATGAGCAGTTCTTC. Its protein is CASSWTGTGANEQFF.

The chain joins TRBV7-9 to TRBJ1-4; no clear D. The CDR3 has 16 residues. Germline loops: CDR1 SEHNR, CDR2 FQNEAQ (reference sequence). V dropped 1 base and J dropped 0 bases, with 9 bases sitting between them. The chain's CDR3 is CASSLGRFATNEKLFF. The CDR3 DNA reads as TGTGCCAGCAGCTTAGGTAGATTTGCAACTAATGAAAAACTGTTTTTT.

This clone was observed a few times. The chain carries TRBV28 and TRBJ1-1; D might be TRBD1 (6 bases). V lost 8 bases and J 1 base, leaving 8 bases between the germline ends. This CDR3 is built from 12 residues. The germline CDR1 and CDR2 sequences are MDHEN and SYDVKM. The CDR3 loop reads CASWTANTEAFF. CDR3 in DNA: TGTGCCAGCTGGACAGCGAACACTGAAGCTTTCTTT.

The CDR3 nucleotides are TGTGCCAGCACTTCCCCGGGTGCAGCGAGCTCCTACGAGCAGTACTTC. This translates into CASTSPGAASSYEQYF. The rearrangement links TRBV28 to TRBJ2-7; no clear D. This CDR3 has 16 amino acids. Trimming took 7 bases from V and 0 from J, leaving 19 bases between them. CDR1 and CDR2 (germline): MDHEN, SYDVKM. The variable domain in full, with the rest retrieved from reference TRBV28 and TRBJ2-7, is DVKVTQSSRYLVKRTGEKVFLECVQDMDHENMFWYRQDPGLGLRLIYFSYDVKMKEKGDIPEGYSVSREKKERFSLILESASTNQTSMYLCASTSPGAASSYEQYFGPGTRLTVT.

This chain's CDR3 is CASSFAQGLAQYF. DNA for the CDR3: TGTGCCAGCAGTTTCGCTCAGGGGCTGGCCCAGTACTTC. V gene TRBV27 combines with J gene TRBJ2-5, with D tentatively TRBD1 (6 bases). V was clipped by 3 bases and J by 9 bases, with 14 bases between them. CDR3 length equals 13 residues. CDR1 is MNHEY, CDR2 SMNVEV, per germline (reference sequence).